A single sample gave rise to the 20 T cell receptor beta chains below, sequenced in a study of CD4 T cells in relation to SARS-CoV-2 and coronaviruses. Sequenced by immunoSEQ multiplex PCR; TCRdb stores in-frame clones only, minus some. The sample yields approximately 37,000 clones, 70% to 90% seen once. Sequenced: memory CD4+ T cells from PBMCs. The origin of the receptors is an adult with COVID-19.

By share, this clone counts as medium-sized. The rearrangement links TRBV6-4 to TRBJ2-1; weak D call: TRBD2 (5 bases). CDR1 is MRHNA, CDR2 SNTAGT, per germline. Trimming took 2 bases from V and 0 from J, leaving 5 bases between them. The CDR3 covers 14 residues. CDR3 in DNA: TGTGCCAGCAGTGACGGGAGCTCCTACAATGAGCAGTTCTTC. Translation: CASSDGSSYNEQFF.

This clone was counted between two and nine times. The V and J genes are TRBV7-6 and TRBJ2-2, with 9 bases fitting TRBD2. There are 15 residues in the CDR3. V lost 5 bases to trimming and J lost 5 bases; unmatched junction nucleotides: 6. Germline V CDR1 and CDR2: SGHVS, FNYEAQ. In DNA, the CDR3 is TGTGCCAGCAGCCGTAGCGGGAGCGGGACCGGGGAGCTGTTTTTT. It specifies CASSRSGSGTGELFF. Full variable domain (remainder filled in from reference TRBV7-6 and TRBJ2-2): GAGVSQSPRYKVTKRGQDVALRCDPISGHVSLYWYRQALGQGPEFLTYFNYEAQQDKSGLPNDRFSAERPEGSISTLTIQRTEQRDSAMYRCASSRSGSGTGELFFGEGSRLTVL.

The gene calls are TRBV23-1 and TRBJ1-6; D gene ambiguous. TRBV23-1 qualifies as an ORF whose function is uncertain. This CDR3 has 17 amino acids. V lost 4 bases to trimming and J lost 4 bases, with 17 bases between them. This CDR3 reads CASSPVEGHGYNSPLHF. DNA for the CDR3: TGCGCCAGCAGTCCGGTTGAGGGCCACGGTTATAATTCACCCCTCCACTTT.

This CDR3 is CASSMDKNTEAFF. The CDR3 coding sequence is TGTGCCAGCAGCATGGACAAGAACACTGAAGCTTTCTTT. The chain is built from TRBV5-4 and TRBJ1-1, with a tentative D call TRBD1 (5 bases). The V end was cut by 4 bases, the J end by 1 base, with 8 bases between. CDR1 and CDR2 from the germline V gene are SGHNT and YYREEE (reference sequence). This CDR3 is built from 13 residues.

This clone was seen a handful of times. This rearrangement joins TRBV13 to TRBJ2-7; 7 bases map to TRBD1. J gave up 6 bases and V 0 bases, and 5 bases lay outside the gene matches. Germline V CDR1 and CDR2: PRHDT, FYEKMQ (reference sequence). CDR3 length: 14 amino acids. CDR3 region: CASSLGDRVGEQYF. The CDR3 DNA sequence: TGTGCCAGCAGCTTAGGCGACAGGGTGGGCGAGCAGTACTTC.

This sequence joins TRBV6-4 and TRBJ2-1; the match to TRBD2 covers 10 bases. V shed 6 bases, J shed 6 bases, and the junction held 5 bases outside the gene matches. The CDR3 has 14 residues. CDR1 and CDR2 from the germline V gene are MRHNA and SNTAGT. This CDR3 reads CASSASGRGNEQFF. The CDR3 region has the DNA TGTGCCAGCAGCGCTAGCGGGAGAGGCAATGAGCAGTTCTTC.

V and J are TRBV5-6 and TRBJ2-7; 9 nucleotides align to TRBD1. CDR3 length: 15 amino acids. The ends lost 4 bases at V and 4 bases at J; junction bases unmatched: 9. The V gene's germline CDR1 is SGHDT and CDR2 YYEEEE. CDR3 coding DNA: TGTGCCAGCAGCCGGACAGGGGCTTTGGCTTACGAGCAGTACTTC. Its protein product is CASSRTGALAYEQYF.

J is TRBJ1-1 and V is TRBV15; 8 bases map to TRBD1. V lost 1 base, J lost 5 bases, and 9 bases stayed unmatched. CDR3 size: 16 residues. Germline V gene data show CDR1 as LNHNV and CDR2 as YYDKDF (reference sequence). The CDR3 DNA follows: TGTGCCACCAGCAGAGGGACGGACAGGGTAACGACTGAAGCTTTCTTT. This translates into CATSRGTDRVTTEAFF.

This chain uses TRBV6-5 with TRBJ1-5; D gene uncertain. Germline-derived CDR1 and CDR2 are MNHEY and SVGAGI. The CDR3 loop spans 13 amino acids. V shed 6 bases and J shed 4 bases, with 10 bases lying between them. The CDR3 region is CASRSTKNQPQHF. The CDR3 region has the DNA TGTGCCAGCAGATCTACAAAAAATCAGCCCCAGCATTTT.

The genes are TRBV10-1 and TRBJ2-7; maybe TRBD2 (6 bases). The CDR3 contains 13 residues. Trimming stripped 6 bases from V and 3 bases from J, with 12 bases between. Germline V gene data show CDR1 as WNHNN and CDR2 as SYGVQD (reference sequence). This CDR3 reads CASSPGLDYEQYF. DNA of the CDR3: TGCGCCAGCAGCCCGGGACTTGACTACGAGCAGTACTTC.

The chain recombines TRBV7-2 with TRBJ2-7; tentatively, D is TRBD2 (5 bases). V was clipped by 5 bases and J by 1 base, with 12 bases between them. CDR3 length: 14 residues. Germline V lookup: CDR1 SGHTA, CDR2 FQGNSA. CDR3 loop: CASSMGRDSYEQYF. CDR3 DNA sequence: TGTGCCAGCAGCATGGGCCGGGATTCCTACGAGCAGTACTTC.

This clone was detected a few times. The chain employs TRBV18 and TRBJ1-1, with D unresolved. The CDR3 is made up of 14 amino acids. Germline V lookup: CDR1 KGHSH, CDR2 LQKENI. V shed 1 base and J shed 1 base, with 7 bases lying between them. CDR3: CASSPRAANTEAFF. The CDR3 nucleotides read TGTGCCAGCTCACCACGGGCAGCGAACACTGAAGCTTTCTTT.

This chain uses TRBV6-5 with TRBJ2-7; tentative D call: TRBD1 (6 bases). CDR1 is MNHEY and CDR2 is SVGAGI in the germline V gene. Trimming removed 7 bases from V and 4 bases from J, with 14 bases in between. This CDR3 contains 13 residues. The CDR3 sequence is CASTLSTGYEQYF. CDR3 DNA: TGTGCCAGCACCCTGTCGACAGGATACGAGCAGTACTTC.

The count of this clone is one. The chain uses TRBV24-1 and TRBJ2-1, with TRBD2 identical over 8 bases. Trimming at V came to 8 bases and at J to 4 bases, leaving 6 bases not matched to a gene. CDR1 is KGHDR, CDR2 SFDVKD, per germline. CDR3 size: 14 residues. The CDR3 reads CATKSGSRYNEQFF. The CDR3 region has the DNA TGTGCCACCAAGAGCGGGAGTAGGTACAATGAGCAGTTCTTC.

The chain links TRBV7-9 to TRBJ2-7; possibly TRBD1 for D (7 bases). CDR3 length: 17 amino acids. Germline V lookup: CDR1 SEHNR, CDR2 FQNEAQ (reference sequence). The germline V and J ends were trimmed by 4 bases and 3 bases, with 22 bases remaining between them. DNA of the CDR3: TGTGCCAGCAGCTCCGGGACAGCCGGGACTGGCGGCTACGAGCAGTACTTC. It is translated as CASSSGTAGTGGYEQYF. Full variable domain (remainder filled in from reference TRBV7-9 and TRBJ2-7): DTGVSQNPRHKITKRGQNVTFRCDPISEHNRLYWYRQTLGQGPEFLTYFQNEAQLEKSRLLSDRFSAERPKGSFSTLEIQRTEQGDSAMYLCASSSGTAGTGGYEQYFGPGTRLTVT.

The gene calls are TRBV7-2 and TRBJ1-2; 7 bases match TRBD1. This CDR3 has 14 amino acids. The J segment lost 3 bases and the V segment lost 5 bases, leaving 6 bases of the junction unmatched. CDR1 is SGHTA, CDR2 FQGNSA, per germline. The CDR3 loop reads CASSHDREDYGYTF. CDR3 bases: TGTGCCAGCAGCCATGACAGGGAGGACTATGGCTACACCTTC.

The rearrangement joins TRBV4-2 to TRBJ2-7, with D uncertain. V was pared by 8 bases and J by 2 bases, with 10 bases between. CDR1 LGHNA and CDR2 YNFKEQ come from the germline V gene. The CDR3 is made up of 12 amino acids. In DNA, the CDR3 is TGTGCCAGCGGTACCCGCCCCTACGAGCAGTACTTC. It yields the protein CASGTRPYEQYF.

V gene TRBV27 combines with J gene TRBJ2-3; D gene unclear. The CDR3 is made up of 14 amino acids. V lost 2 bases and J lost 2, with 8 bases in between. CDR1 MNHEY and CDR2 SMNVEV come from the germline V gene (reference sequence). CDR3 DNA: TGTGCCAGCAGTTTAGTACAGCCCACAGATACGCAGTATTTT. Encoded protein: CASSLVQPTDTQYF.

In this sample, this clone turned up a few times. The rearrangement links TRBV19 to TRBJ1-3, with D hard to call. Germline values: CDR1 LNHDA, CDR2 SQIVND (reference sequence). This CDR3 is 16 amino acids long. V was cut by 4 bases and J by 0 bases, with 13 bases left in between. CDR3 in amino acids: CASSNPRPSSGNTIYF. CDR3 sequence (DNA): TGTGCCAGTAGTAACCCTCGCCCGAGCTCTGGAAACACCATATATTTT.

This clone was observed a single time. The rearrangement links TRBV13 to TRBJ2-2; the D call may be TRBD1 or TRBD2 (6 bases each). This CDR3 is 14 amino acids long. V lost 3 bases to trimming and J lost 8 bases, with 13 bases between them. Germline V CDR1 and CDR2: PRHDT, FYEKMQ (reference sequence). CDR3 protein: CASSLAGHPGELFF. Here the CDR3 DNA reads TGTGCCAGCAGCTTGGCGGGACATCCAGGGGAGCTGTTTTTT. The complete variable domain, with remaining parts taken from reference TRBV13 and TRBJ2-2, reads AAGVIQSPRHLIKEKRETATLKCYPIPRHDTVYWYQQGPGQDPQFLISFYEKMQSDKGSIPDRFSAQQFSDYHSELNMSSLELGDSALYFCASSLAGHPGELFFGEGSRLTVL.